This TCR beta chain was retrieved from a study of OX40 agonist ivuxolimab in advanced cancers. As for the study more broadly: Ivuxolimab was an agonistic, fully human IgG2 monoclonal antibody directed against OX40 (CD134), a costimulatory receptor. Intravenous ivuxolimab was administered to patients every 2 weeks at six dose levels: 0.01, 0.1, 0.3, 1.5, 3 and 10 mg/kg. Of the approximately 54 dose-escalation patients, hepatocellular carcinoma was present in approximately 20, melanoma in roughly 15, renal cell carcinoma in 9 and head and neck cancer in 9. The dose-escalation cohort was roughly 83% male with a mean age of about 65 years, ranging from about 23 to 85. Prior anti-PD-1, anti-PD-L1 or anti-CTLA-4 therapy was permitted, and about 40% of dose-escalation patients had received checkpoint inhibitors. Partial responses were achieved by three dose-escalation patients, of whom one had hepatocellular carcinoma and two had cutaneous melanoma. The point of sequencing TCRbeta in the periphery was to test whether ivuxolimab changed TCR sequence diversity and drove clonal T-cell expansion. The paper covers the monotherapy dose-escalation part of the phase I ivuxolimab trial, which included N of about 56 patients.

Results and caveats for the whole study, not just this receptor: At doses from 0.1 to 3.0 mg/kg, clonal expansion was seen in both CD4+ and CD8+ blood T cells between baseline and week 6. Which antigens the clonally expanded peripheral T cells were specific for was not determined. In partial responders in the 0.1-3.0 mg/kg groups, normalized peripheral clonal expansion was found to be among the lowest, especially among CD8+ T cells. Low levels of normalized T-cell clonal expansion were also seen in some patients who did not respond. On average, CD8+ T cells showed more expanded clones than CD4+ T cells after ivuxolimab.

CDR1 is given as SNHLY and CDR2 as FYNNEI, both from the germline V gene. Reading from cysteine to phenylalanine, the CDR3 counts 12 amino acids. Of the read, only the CDR3 DNA is kept; its 36 bases are in frame from base 1. The trim is 4 bases for V and 2 bases for J, with a gap of 5 bases between the germline ends. Genomic DNA was extracted from sorted cells for sequencing of the TCRbeta CDR3 region. TCRbeta CDR3 regions were sequenced using the immunoSEQ Assay. As stored in TCRdb, this immuneACCESS dataset retains in-frame rearrangements with V and J assigned. A fraction of the clones does not appear; measured against another copy, unresolved V genes explain less than half of the discrepancy, and the remainder lacks a known reason. The sample table contains some 70,000 clones; only one count was recorded for 84% of them. The biggest ten clones account for approximately 2.6% of the sample. The sample holds a few counts of this clone. Its antigen specificity is not known. Base qualities are not at hand, and no much larger clone is one base apart.

Patients with a history of autoimmune disease or receiving systemic immunosuppression were excluded from the trial. Peripheral blood for TCR sequencing was collected from all dose cohorts at baseline, on cycle 4 day 1, and on cycle 7 day 1. Samples came from an open-label, multicenter, first-in-human phase I dose-escalation trial of ivuxolimab. Adults with locally advanced or metastatic melanoma, renal cell, hepatocellular, or head and neck squamous cell carcinoma were enrolled in the trial. Before TCR sequencing, CD4+ T cells and CD8+ T cells were sorted from peripheral blood as separate populations.

The receptor comes from an adult with an advanced solid tumor such as melanoma, head and neck, liver or kidney cancer. The chain employs TRBV2 and TRBJ1-2; a weak D assignment points to TRBD1 (5 bases agree). Sequencing used CD4+ or CD8+ T cells sorted from blood, obtained in a trial of the OX40 agonist ivuxolimab. The bases read TGTGCCAGCAGTGGGGACAACTATGGCTACACCTTC. Protein translation: CASSGDNYGYTF.